This entry lists 16 T cell receptor beta chains sequenced from one sample in a study of blood T cells in healthy people across ages. The use of a sample-barcoded 5' primer and a J-beta primer mix characterized a second PCR of roughly 6 to 11 cycles. TCRdb used MiXCR to reprocess the 5' RACE reads, holding one entry per CDR3 protein. The table shows fewer than 2 million distinct CDR3 sequences, with approximately 40% occurring only once. The source material was blood. The receptors here all came from a human donor in good health.

The chain combines TRBV6-6 with TRBJ1-1; D unclear. Germline loops: CDR1 MNHNY, CDR2 SVGAGI (reference sequence). The CDR3 consists of 14 residues. Trimming stripped 0 bases from V and 3 bases from J, with 8 bases between. CDR3 nucleotides: TGTGCCAGCAGTTACTCGTTTGGAGACACTGAAGCTTTCTTT. It specifies CASSYSFGDTEAFF.

This chain connects TRBV3-1 to TRBJ2-1; 11 nucleotides agree with TRBD1. Trimming took 4 bases from V and 8 from J; bases not matched to a gene: 16. CDR1 LGHDT and CDR2 YNNKEL come from the germline V gene (reference sequence). CDR3 length: 18 residues. The CDR3 here is CASSRLVVRDRGIHEQFF. CDR3 DNA sequence: TGTGCCAGCAGCCGCCTAGTAGTCCGGGACAGGGGGATCCATGAGCAGTTCTTC.

This sequence joins TRBV4-3 and TRBJ1-1, with D unclear. CDR1 and CDR2 (germline): LGHNA, YSLEER. V dropped 0 bases and J dropped 6 bases, with 11 bases sitting between them. CDR3 length equals 14 residues. The DNA of the CDR3 is TGCGCCAGCAGCCAAGATTGGGTGATGGCTGAAGCTTTCTTT. This sequence encodes CASSQDWVMAEAFF.

The rearrangement uses TRBV7-2 and TRBJ1-5; no clear D gene. Germline loops: CDR1 SGHTA, CDR2 FQGNSA. The V and J ends lost 5 bases and 1 base respectively, with 12 bases between them. This CDR3 contains 15 residues. This CDR3 is CASSSQVGSNQPQHF. The CDR3 nucleotides read TGTGCCAGCAGCAGTCAGGTTGGGAGCAATCAGCCCCAGCATTTT.

The CDR3 nucleotides are TGTGCCAGCGGGGAGGGGGGAACTCCCTACGAGCAGTACTTC. Protein: CASGEGGTPYEQYF. V usage is TRBV27 and J usage is TRBJ2-7, with D possibly being TRBD2 (7 bases). CDR1 is MNHEY, CDR2 SMNVEV, per germline (reference sequence). The CDR3 has 14 amino acids. Trimming removed 8 bases from V and 2 bases from J, with 16 bases in between.

The chain joins TRBV7-2 to TRBJ1-1; no firm D call. Germline-derived CDR1 and CDR2 are SGHTA and FQGNSA. With 3 bases removed from V and 5 bases from J, the gap between germline ends came to 16 bases. The CDR3 is made up of 15 amino acids. In DNA, the CDR3 is TGTGCCAGCAGCTTTATCTTAGGGAAAGTAACTGAAGCTTTCTTT. Its protein product is CASSFILGKVTEAFF.

This clonotype occurred many times. The chain is built from TRBV12-3 or TRBV12-4 and TRBJ1-5; the D is unclear. Trimming removed 3 bases at V and 0 bases at J, with 6 bases between. This CDR3 contains 14 residues. As DNA, the CDR3 is TGTGCCAGCAGTTTTTTGGGTAGCAATCAGCCCCAGCATTTT. Its translation is CASSFLGSNQPQHF.

This clonotype was observed a handful of times. The chain is built from TRBV6-2 or TRBV6-3 and TRBJ1-1; weak D call: TRBD1 (5 bases). Trimming took 4 bases from V and 4 from J, leaving 16 bases between them. Per the germline V gene, CDR1 is MNHEY and CDR2 is SVGEGT. The CDR3 extends over 15 amino acids. The CDR3 protein is CASSWRARRGTEAFF. The CDR3 coding sequence is TGTGCCAGCAGTTGGCGGGCTCGGAGGGGCACTGAAGCTTTCTTT.

This clonotype was observed a handful of times. The CDR3 loop is CASSLRTSVGSYNEQFF. The CDR3 bases are TGTGCCAGCAGCCTCAGGACTAGCGTTGGCTCCTACAATGAGCAGTTCTTC. The chain uses TRBV11-3 and TRBJ2-1, with 9 bases lining up with TRBD2. The germline gives CDR1 SGHNT, CDR2 YENEEA. V trimming: 5 bases; J trimming: 0 bases; junction bases outside the gene matches: 8. CDR3 length equals 17 residues.

The chain links TRBV6-2 or TRBV6-3 to TRBJ2-1; D is possibly TRBD2 (5 bases). V lost 9 bases, J lost 0 bases, and 12 bases lay in between. The germline V gene encodes CDR1 MNHEY and CDR2 SVGEGT. This CDR3 is 14 amino acids long. CDR3: CASLLGGSYNEQFF. The CDR3, as DNA: TGTGCCAGTCTTCTAGGAGGCTCCTACAATGAGCAGTTCTTC.

The chain recombines TRBV2 with TRBJ2-1; 9 nucleotides match TRBD1. Trimming at V came to 3 bases and at J to 6 bases, leaving 9 bases not matched to a gene. The CDR3 consists of 16 residues. The germline V gene encodes CDR1 SNHLY and CDR2 FYNNEI. The CDR3 spells CASSEEGQGVANEQFF. For the CDR3, the DNA is TGTGCCAGCAGTGAGGAGGGACAGGGCGTGGCCAATGAGCAGTTCTTC.

This clonotype was detected only a few times. The chain combines TRBV20-1 with TRBJ1-4; D unclear. V was cut by 6 bases and J by 7 bases, with 9 bases left in between. Germline values: CDR1 DFQATT, CDR2 SNEGSKA (reference sequence). The CDR3 covers 11 residues. The CDR3 coding sequence is TGCAGTGCCATCGAAGGTGAAAAACTGTTTTTT. Translating gives CSAIEGEKLFF.

The rearrangement uses TRBV7-9 and TRBJ1-2; no clear D. This CDR3 comprises 12 residues. Germline lookup yields CDR1 SEHNR and CDR2 FQNEAQ (reference sequence). V gave up 5 bases and J gave up 8 bases, with 12 bases separating them. CDR3 sequence: CASSPEAWGYTF. CDR3 bases: TGTGCCAGCAGCCCAGAAGCATGGGGCTACACCTTC.

V is TRBV7-2 and J is TRBJ2-1, with 10 bases aligning to TRBD2. Germline lookup yields CDR1 SGHTA and CDR2 FQGNSA. The CDR3 covers 14 residues. Trimming cost V 6 bases and J 6 bases; bases outside gene matches: 5. CDR3 sequence reads: CASRSAGGPNEQFF. For the CDR3, the DNA is TGTGCCAGCAGGTCAGCGGGGGGGCCCAATGAGCAGTTCTTC.

A few counts support this clonotype. This chain connects TRBV6-1 to TRBJ2-1; D gene unclear. V lost 2 bases and J 5 bases, leaving 4 bases between the germline ends. The CDR3 totals 12 residues. Looked up from germline, CDR1 is MNHNS and CDR2 is SASEGT. CDR3 bases: TGTGCCAGCAGTGAACAGGACAATGAGCAGTTCTTC. This translates into CASSEQDNEQFF.

This clonotype was seen once. The chain joins TRBV7-8 to TRBJ2-1; 7 nucleotides agree with TRBD1. The germline V gene has CDR1 SGHVS and CDR2 FQNEAQ. V trimming: 4 bases; J trimming: 8 bases; junction bases outside the gene matches: 8. This CDR3 region has 14 residues. The CDR3 is CASSSRKGADEQFF. The DNA for the CDR3 is TGTGCCAGCAGCTCCAGAAAGGGGGCGGATGAGCAGTTCTTC. The full variable domain, rest sourced from reference TRBV7-8 and TRBJ2-1, is GAGVSQSPRYKVAKRGQDVALRCDPISGHVSLFWYQQALGQGPEFLTYFQNEAQLDKSGLPSDRFFAERPEGSVSTLKIQRTQQEDSAVYLCASSSRKGADEQFFGPGTRLTVL.